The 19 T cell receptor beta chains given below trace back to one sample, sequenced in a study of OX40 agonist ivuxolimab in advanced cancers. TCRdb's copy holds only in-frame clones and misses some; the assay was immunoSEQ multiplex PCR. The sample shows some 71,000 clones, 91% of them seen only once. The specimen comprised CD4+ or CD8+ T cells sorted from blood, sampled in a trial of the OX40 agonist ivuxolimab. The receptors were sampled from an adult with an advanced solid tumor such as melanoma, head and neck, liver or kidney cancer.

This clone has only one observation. DNA for the CDR3: TGTGCCAGCAGTTTAGGCGGTGCAGCTAACTATGGCTACACCTTC. Residues: CASSLGGAANYGYTF. The genes are TRBV28 and TRBJ1-2; D unclear. Germline V gene data show CDR1 as MDHEN and CDR2 as SYDVKM. The CDR3 covers 15 residues. The V end lost 2 bases, the J end lost 0 bases, and 10 bases lay between the germline ends.

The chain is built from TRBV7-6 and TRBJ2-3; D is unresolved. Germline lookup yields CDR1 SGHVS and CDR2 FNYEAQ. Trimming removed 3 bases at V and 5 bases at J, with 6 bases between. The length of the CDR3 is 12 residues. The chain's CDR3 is CASSFPGDTQYF. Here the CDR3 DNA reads TGTGCCAGCAGCTTTCCCGGAGATACGCAGTATTTT.

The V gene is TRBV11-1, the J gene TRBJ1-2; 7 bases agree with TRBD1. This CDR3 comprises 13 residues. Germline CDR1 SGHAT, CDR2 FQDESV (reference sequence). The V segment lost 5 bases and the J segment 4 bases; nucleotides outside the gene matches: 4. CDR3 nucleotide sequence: TGTGCCAGCAGCCCGGGACAGCTCTATGGCTACACCTTC. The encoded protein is CASSPGQLYGYTF.

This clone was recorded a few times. The CDR3 coding sequence is TGTGCCAGCAGCTCGACCCAGGACACTACCTACGAGCAGTACTTC. Translation: CASSSTQDTTYEQYF. This chain joins TRBV7-9 and TRBJ2-7; maybe TRBD1 (5 bases). This CDR3 is built from 15 residues. Germline V gives CDR1 SEHNR, CDR2 FQNEAQ (reference sequence). V was trimmed by 4 bases and J by 2 bases, leaving 15 bases between them.

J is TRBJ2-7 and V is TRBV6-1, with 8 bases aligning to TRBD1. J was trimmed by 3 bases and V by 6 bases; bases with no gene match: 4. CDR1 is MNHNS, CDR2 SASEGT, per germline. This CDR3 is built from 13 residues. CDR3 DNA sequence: TGTGCCAGCAGGGACAGGGTGCACTACGAGCAGTACTTC. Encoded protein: CASRDRVHYEQYF.

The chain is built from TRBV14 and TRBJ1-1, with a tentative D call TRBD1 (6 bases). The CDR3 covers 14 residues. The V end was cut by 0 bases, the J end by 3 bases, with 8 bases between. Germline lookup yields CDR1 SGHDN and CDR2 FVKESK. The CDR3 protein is CASSQERGYTEAFF. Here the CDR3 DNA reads TGTGCCAGCAGCCAAGAGAGGGGGTACACTGAAGCTTTCTTT.

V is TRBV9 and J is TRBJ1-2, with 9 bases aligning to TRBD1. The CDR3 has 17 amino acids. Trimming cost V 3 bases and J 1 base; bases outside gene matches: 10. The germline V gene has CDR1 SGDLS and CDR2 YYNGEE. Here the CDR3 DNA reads TGTGCCAGCAGCGGATCACAGGGGGCCCTCTTTAACTATGGCTACACCTTC. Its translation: CASSGSQGALFNYGYTF. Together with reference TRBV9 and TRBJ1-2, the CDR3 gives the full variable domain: DSGVTQTPKHLITATGQRVTLRCSPRSGDLSVYWYQQSLDQGLQFLIQYYNGEERAKGNILERFSAQQFPDLHSELNLSSLELGDSALYFCASSGSQGALFNYGYTFGSGTRLTVV.

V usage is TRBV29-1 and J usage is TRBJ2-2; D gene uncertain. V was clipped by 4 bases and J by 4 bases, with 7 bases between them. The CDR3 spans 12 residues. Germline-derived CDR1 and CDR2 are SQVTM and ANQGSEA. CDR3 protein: CSVAGATGELFF. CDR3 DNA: TGCAGCGTTGCTGGAGCCACCGGGGAGCTGTTTTTT.

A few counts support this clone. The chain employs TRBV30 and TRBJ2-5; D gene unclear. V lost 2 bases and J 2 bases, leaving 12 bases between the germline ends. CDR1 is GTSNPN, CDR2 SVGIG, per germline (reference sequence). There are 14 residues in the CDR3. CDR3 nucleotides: TGTGCCTGGAGTATGGGGTACGGGCAAGAGACCCAGTACTTC. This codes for CAWSMGYGQETQYF. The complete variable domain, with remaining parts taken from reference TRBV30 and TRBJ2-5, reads SQTIHQWPATLVQPVGSPLSLECTVEGTSNPNLYWYRQAAGRGLQLLFYSVGIGQISSEVPQNLSASRPQDRQFILSSKKLLLSDSGFYLCAWSMGYGQETQYFGPGTRLLVL.

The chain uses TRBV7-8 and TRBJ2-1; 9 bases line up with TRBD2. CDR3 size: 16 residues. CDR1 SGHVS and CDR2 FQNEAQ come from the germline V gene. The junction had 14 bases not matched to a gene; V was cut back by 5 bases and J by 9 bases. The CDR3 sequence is CASSPRGFSGSGEQFF. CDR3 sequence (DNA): TGTGCCAGCAGCCCCCGAGGTTTTAGCGGGAGCGGTGAGCAGTTCTTC.

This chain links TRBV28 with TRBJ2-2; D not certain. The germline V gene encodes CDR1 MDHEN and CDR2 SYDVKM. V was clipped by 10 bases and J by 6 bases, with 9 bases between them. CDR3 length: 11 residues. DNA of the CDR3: TGTGCCACATCCCGCTCCGGGGAGCTGTTTTTT. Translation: CATSRSGELFF.

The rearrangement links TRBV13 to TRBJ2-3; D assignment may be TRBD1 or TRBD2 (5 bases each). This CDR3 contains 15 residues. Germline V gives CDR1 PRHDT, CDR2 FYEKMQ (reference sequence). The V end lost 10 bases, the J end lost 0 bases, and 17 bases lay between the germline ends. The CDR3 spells CATRDGGSSTDTQYF. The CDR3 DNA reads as TGTGCCACCCGGGACGGTGGGTCTAGCACAGATACGCAGTATTTT.

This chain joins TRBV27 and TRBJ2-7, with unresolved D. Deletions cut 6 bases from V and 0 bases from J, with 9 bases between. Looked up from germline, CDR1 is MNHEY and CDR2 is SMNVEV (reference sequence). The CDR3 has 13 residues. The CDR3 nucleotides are TGTGCCAGCAGGAGTCTGGTCTCCTACGAGCAGTACTTC. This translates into CASRSLVSYEQYF.

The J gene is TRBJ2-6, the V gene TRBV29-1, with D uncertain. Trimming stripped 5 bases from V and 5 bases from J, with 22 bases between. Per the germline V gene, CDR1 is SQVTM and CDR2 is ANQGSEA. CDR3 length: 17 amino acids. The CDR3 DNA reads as TGCAGCGTTATAAGGCCAAGCATACAAAGTCGGGCCAACGTCCTGACTTTC. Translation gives CSVIRPSIQSRANVLTF.

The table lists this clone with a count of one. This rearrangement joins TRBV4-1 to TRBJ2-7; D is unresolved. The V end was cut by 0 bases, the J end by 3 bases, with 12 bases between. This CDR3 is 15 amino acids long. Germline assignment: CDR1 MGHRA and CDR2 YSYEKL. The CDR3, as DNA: TGCGCCAGCAGCCAAGAAGATGAGCAGAACTACGAGCAGTACTTC. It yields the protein CASSQEDEQNYEQYF.

The CDR3 sequence: CASTTTSGETQYF. The CDR3 DNA reads TGTGCCAGCACCACTACGTCTGGAGAGACCCAGTACTTC. V is TRBV2 and J is TRBJ2-5; D gene ambiguous. The germline V and J ends were trimmed by 7 bases and 4 bases, with 13 bases remaining between them. Per the germline V gene, CDR1 is SNHLY and CDR2 is FYNNEI. The CDR3 spans 13 residues.

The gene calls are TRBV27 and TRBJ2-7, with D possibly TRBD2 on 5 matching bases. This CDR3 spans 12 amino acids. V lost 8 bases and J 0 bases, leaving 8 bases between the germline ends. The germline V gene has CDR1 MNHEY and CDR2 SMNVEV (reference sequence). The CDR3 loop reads CASGTSSYEQYF. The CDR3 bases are TGTGCCAGCGGCACTAGCTCCTACGAGCAGTACTTC.

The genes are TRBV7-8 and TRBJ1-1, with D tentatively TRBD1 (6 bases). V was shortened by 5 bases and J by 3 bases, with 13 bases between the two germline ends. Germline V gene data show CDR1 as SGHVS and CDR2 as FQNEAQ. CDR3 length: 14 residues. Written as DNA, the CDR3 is TGTGCCAGCAGCCTAATCGAGGGGGACACTGAAGCTTTCTTT. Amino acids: CASSLIEGDTEAFF.

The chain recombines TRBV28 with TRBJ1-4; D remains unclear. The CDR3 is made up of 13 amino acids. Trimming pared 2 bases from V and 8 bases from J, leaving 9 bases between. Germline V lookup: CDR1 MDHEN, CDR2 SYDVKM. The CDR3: CASSLRGYEKLFF. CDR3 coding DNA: TGTGCCAGCAGTTTAAGAGGGTACGAAAAACTGTTTTTT.